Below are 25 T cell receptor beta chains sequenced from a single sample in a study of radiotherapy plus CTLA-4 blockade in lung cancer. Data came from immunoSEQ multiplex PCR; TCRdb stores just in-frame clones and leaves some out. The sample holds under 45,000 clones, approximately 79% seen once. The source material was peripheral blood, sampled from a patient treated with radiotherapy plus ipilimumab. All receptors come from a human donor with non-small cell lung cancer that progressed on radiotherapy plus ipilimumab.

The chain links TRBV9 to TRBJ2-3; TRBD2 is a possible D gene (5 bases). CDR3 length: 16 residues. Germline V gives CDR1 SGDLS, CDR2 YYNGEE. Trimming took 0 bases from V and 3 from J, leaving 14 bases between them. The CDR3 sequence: CASSVEASPKTDTQYF. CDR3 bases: TGTGCCAGCAGCGTAGAGGCTAGCCCCAAGACAGATACGCAGTATTTT.

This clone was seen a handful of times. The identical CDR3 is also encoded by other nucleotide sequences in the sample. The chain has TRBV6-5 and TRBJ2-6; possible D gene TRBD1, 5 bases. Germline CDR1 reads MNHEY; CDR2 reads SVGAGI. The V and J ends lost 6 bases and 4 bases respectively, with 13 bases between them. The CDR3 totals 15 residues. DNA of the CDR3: TGTGCCAGCAGCCGTGACAGTTCCGGGGCCAACGTCCTGACTTTC. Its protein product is CASSRDSSGANVLTF.

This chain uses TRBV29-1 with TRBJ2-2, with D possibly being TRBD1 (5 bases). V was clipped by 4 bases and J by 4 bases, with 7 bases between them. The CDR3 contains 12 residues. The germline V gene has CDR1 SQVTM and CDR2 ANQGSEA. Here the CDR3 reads CSVGQTTGELFF. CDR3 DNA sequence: TGCAGCGTTGGACAGACCACCGGGGAGCTGTTTTTT.

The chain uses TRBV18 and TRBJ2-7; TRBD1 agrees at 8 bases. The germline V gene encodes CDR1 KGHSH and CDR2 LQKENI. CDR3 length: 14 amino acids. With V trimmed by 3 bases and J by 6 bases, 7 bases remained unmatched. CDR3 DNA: TGTGCCAGCTCACCGGGACAGGACTACGGCGAGCAGTACTTC. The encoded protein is CASSPGQDYGEQYF.

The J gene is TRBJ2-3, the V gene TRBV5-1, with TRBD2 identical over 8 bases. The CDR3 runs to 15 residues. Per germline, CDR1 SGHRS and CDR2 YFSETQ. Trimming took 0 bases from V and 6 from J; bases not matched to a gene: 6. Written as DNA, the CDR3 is TGCGCCAGCAGCTTGGATTTGGTAGCGGGGGATACGCAGTATTTT. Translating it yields CASSLDLVAGDTQYF.

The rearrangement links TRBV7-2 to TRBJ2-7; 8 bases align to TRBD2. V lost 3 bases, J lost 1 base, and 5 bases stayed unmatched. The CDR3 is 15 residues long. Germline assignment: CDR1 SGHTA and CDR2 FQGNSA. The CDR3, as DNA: TGTGCCAGCAGCTTCCAGCGGGGGAGTTCCTACGAGCAGTACTTC. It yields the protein CASSFQRGSSYEQYF.

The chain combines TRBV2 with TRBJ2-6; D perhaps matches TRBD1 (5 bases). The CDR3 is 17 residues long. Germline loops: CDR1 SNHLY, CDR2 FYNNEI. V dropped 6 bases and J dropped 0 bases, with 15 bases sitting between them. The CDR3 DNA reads TGTGCCAGCAGGGTAGGACAAATCATCTCTGGGGCCAACGTCCTGACTTTC. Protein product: CASRVGQIISGANVLTF.

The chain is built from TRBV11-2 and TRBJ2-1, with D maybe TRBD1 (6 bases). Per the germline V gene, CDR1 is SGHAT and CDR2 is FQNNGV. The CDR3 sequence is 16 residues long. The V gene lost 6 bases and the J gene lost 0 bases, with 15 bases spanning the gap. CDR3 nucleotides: TGTGCCAGCAGTCCTATCAGGGGAAGCTCCTACAATGAGCAGTTCTTC. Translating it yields CASSPIRGSSYNEQFF. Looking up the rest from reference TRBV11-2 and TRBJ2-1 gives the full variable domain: EAGVAQSPRYKIIEKRQSVAFWCNPISGHATLYWYQQILGQGPKLLIQFQNNGVVDDSQLPKDRFSAERLKGVDSTLKIQPAKLEDSAVYLCASSPIRGSSYNEQFFGPGTRLTVL.

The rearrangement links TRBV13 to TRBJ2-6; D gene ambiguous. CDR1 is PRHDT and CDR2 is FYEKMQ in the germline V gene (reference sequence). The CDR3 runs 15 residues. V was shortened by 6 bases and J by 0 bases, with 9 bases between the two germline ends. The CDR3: CASRPMSSGANVLTF. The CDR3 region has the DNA TGTGCCAGCAGGCCAATGAGCTCTGGGGCCAACGTCCTGACTTTC.

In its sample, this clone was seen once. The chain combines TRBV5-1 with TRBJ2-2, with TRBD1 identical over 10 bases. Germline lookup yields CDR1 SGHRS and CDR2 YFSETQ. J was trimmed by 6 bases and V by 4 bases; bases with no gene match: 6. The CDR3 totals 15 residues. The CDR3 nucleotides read TGCGCCAGCAGCGATACCGGGACAGGGGCCGGGGAGCTGTTTTTT. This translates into CASSDTGTGAGELFF. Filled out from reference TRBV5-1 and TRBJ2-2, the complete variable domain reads KAGVTQTPRYLIKTRGQQVTLSCSPISGHRSVSWYQQTPGQGLQFLFEYFSETQRNKGNFPGRFSGRQFSNSRSEMNVSTLELGDSALYLCASSDTGTGAGELFFGEGSRLTVL.

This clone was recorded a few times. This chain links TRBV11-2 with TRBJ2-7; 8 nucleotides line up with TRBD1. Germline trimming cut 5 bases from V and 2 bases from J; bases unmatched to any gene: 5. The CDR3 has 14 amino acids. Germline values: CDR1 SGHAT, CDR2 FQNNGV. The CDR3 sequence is CASSTQDRAYEQYF. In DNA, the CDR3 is TGTGCCAGCAGCACCCAGGACAGGGCCTACGAGCAGTACTTC.

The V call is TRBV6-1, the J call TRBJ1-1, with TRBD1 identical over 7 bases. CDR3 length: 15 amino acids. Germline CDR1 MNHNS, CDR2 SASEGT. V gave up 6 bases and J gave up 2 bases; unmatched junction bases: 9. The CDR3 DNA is TGTGCCAGCAGAAGAGCCAGGGGGAATAACACTGAAGCTTTCTTT. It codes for CASRRARGNNTEAFF.

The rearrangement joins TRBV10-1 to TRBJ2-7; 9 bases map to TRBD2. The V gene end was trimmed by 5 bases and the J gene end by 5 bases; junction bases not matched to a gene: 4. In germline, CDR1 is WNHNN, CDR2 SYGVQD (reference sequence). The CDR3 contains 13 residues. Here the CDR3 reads CASSTGLANEQYF. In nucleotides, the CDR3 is TGCGCCAGCAGTACGGGACTAGCAAACGAGCAGTACTTC.

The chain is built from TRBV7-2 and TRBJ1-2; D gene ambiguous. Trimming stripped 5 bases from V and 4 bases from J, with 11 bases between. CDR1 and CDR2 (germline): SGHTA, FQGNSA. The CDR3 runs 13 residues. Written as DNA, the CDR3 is TGTGCCAGCAGCGCGACCGGAGGCTATGGCTACACCTTC. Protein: CASSATGGYGYTF.

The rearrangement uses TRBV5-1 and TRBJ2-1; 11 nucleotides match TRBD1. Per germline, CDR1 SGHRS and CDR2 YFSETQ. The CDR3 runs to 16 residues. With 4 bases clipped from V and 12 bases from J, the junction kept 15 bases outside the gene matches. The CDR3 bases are TGCGCCAGCAGCCATACCCCTGGGACAGGGGGGGTGGTGCAGTTCTTC. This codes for CASSHTPGTGGVVQFF.

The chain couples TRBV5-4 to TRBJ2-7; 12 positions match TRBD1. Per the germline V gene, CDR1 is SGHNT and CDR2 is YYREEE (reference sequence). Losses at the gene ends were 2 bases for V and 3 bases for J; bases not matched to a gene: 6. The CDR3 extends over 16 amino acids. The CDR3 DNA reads TGTGCCAGCAGCTTAACCGGGACAGGGGGCTTCTACGAGCAGTACTTC. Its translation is CASSLTGTGGFYEQYF.

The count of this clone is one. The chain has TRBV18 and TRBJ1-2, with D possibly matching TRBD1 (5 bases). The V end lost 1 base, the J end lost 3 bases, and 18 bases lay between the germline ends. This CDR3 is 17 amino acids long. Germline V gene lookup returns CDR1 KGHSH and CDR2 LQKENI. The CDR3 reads CASSPRGTGDSHYGYTF. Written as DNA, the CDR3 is TGTGCCAGCTCACCACGCGGGACTGGAGACTCTCACTATGGCTACACCTTC.

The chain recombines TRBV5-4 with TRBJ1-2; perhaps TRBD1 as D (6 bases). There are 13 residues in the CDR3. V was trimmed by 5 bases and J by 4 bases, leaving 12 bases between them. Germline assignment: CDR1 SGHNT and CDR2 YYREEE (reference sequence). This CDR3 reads CASSLDSFYGYTF. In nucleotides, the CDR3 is TGTGCCAGCAGTCTGGACAGCTTCTATGGCTACACCTTC. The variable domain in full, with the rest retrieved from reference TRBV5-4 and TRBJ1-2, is ETGVTQSPTHLIKTRGQQVTLRCSSQSGHNTVSWYQQALGQGPQFIFQYYREEENGRGNFPPRFSGLQFPNYSSELNVNALELDDSALYLCASSLDSFYGYTFGSGTRLTVV.

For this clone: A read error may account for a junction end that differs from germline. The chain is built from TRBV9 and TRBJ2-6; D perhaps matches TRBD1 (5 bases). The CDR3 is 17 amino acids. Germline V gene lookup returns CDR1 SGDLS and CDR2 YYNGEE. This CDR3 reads CASSVLDSRSGASVLTF. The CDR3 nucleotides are TGTGCCAGCAGCGTTCTTGACAGCCGCTCTGGGGCCAGCGTCCTGACTTTC.

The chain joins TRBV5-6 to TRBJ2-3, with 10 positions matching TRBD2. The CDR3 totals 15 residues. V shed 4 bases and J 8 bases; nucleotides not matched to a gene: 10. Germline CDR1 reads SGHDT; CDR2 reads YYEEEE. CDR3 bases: TGTGCCAGCAGCCGCGGGAGCGGGGGGGCCGGTACGCAGTATTTT. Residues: CASSRGSGGAGTQYF.

The CDR3 protein is CASSQVLARVSSYEQYF. DNA of the CDR3: TGCGCCAGCAGCCAAGTGCTGGCCAGGGTGAGCTCCTACGAGCAGTACTTC. The chain is built from TRBV4-1 and TRBJ2-7, with D perhaps matching TRBD1 (5 bases). The CDR3 is 17 amino acids. Germline V gene data show CDR1 as MGHRA and CDR2 as YSYEKL. Trimming left V 1 base short and J 0 bases short, with 16 bases between.

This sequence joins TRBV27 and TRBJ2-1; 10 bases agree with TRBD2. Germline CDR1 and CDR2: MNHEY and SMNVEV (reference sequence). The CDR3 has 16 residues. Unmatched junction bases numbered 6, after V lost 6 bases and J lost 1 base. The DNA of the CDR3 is TGTGCCAGCAGAACTCTAGCGGGGGTATCCTACAATGAGCAGTTCTTC. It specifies CASRTLAGVSYNEQFF.

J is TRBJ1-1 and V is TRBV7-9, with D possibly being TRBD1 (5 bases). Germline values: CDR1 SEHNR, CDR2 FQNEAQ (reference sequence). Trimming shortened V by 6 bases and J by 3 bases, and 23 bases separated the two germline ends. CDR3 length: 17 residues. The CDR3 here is CASSPRDSIHRYTEAFF. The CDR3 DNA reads TGTGCCAGCAGTCCTAGAGACAGTATACACCGTTACACTGAAGCTTTCTTT.

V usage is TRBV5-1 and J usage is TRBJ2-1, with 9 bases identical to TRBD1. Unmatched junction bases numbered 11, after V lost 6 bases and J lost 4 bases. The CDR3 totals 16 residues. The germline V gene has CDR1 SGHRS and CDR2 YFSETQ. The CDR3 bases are TGCGCCAGCACCCGGTCCGGGACAGGGTTGTACAATGAGCAGTTCTTC. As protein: CASTRSGTGLYNEQFF.

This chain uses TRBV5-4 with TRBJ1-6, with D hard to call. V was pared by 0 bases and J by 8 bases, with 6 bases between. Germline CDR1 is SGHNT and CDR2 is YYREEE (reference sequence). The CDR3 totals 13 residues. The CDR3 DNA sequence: TGTGCCAGCAGCTTGGTTGCAGATTCACCCCTCCACTTT. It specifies CASSLVADSPLHF.